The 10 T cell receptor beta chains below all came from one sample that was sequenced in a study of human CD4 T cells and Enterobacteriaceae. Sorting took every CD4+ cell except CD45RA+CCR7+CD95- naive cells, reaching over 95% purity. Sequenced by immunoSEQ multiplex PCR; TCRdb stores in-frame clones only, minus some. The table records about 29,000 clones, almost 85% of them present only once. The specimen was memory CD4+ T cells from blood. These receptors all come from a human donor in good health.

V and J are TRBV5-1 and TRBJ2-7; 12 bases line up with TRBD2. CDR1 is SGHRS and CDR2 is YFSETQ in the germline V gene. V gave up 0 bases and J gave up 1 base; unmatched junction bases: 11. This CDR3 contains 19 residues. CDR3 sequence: CASSLGRLAGDPRSYEQYF. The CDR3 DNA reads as TGCGCCAGCAGCTTGGGGAGACTAGCGGGAGATCCGAGGTCCTACGAGCAGTACTTC.

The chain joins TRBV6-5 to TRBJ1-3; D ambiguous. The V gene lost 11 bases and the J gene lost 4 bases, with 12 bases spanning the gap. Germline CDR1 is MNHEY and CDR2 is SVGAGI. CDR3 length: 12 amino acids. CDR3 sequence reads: CAAIGSGNTIYF. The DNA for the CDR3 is TGTGCCGCCATAGGTTCGGGAAACACCATATATTTT.

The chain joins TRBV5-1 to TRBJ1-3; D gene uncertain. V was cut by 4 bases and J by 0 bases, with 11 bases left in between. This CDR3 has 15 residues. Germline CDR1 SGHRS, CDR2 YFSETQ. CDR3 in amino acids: CASSPLGSSGNTIYF. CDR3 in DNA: TGCGCCAGCAGCCCCCTGGGAAGCTCTGGAAACACCATATATTTT.

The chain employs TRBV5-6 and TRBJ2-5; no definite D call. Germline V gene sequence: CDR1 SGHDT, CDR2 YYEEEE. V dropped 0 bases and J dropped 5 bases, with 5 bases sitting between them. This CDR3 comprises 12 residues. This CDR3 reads CASSLEGETQYF. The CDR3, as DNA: TGTGCCAGCAGCTTGGAAGGGGAGACCCAGTACTTC. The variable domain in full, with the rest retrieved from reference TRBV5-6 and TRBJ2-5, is DAGVTQSPTHLIKTRGQQVTLRCSPKSGHDTVSWYQQALGQGPQFIFQYYEEEERQRGNFPDRFSGHQFPNYSSELNVNALLLGDSALYLCASSLEGETQYFGPGTRLLVL.

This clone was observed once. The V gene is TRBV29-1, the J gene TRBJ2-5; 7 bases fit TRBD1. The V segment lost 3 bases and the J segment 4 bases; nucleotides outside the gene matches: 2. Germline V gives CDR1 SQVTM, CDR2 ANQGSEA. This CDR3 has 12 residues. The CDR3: CSVDRGLETQYF. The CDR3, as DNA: TGCAGCGTTGATAGGGGGCTAGAGACCCAGTACTTC.

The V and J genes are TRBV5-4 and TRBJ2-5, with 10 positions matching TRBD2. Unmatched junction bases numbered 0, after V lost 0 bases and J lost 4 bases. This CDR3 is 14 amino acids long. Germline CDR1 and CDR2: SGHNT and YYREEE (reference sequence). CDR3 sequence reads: CASSLGLAGETQYF. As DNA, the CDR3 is TGTGCCAGCAGCTTGGGACTAGCGGGAGAGACCCAGTACTTC.

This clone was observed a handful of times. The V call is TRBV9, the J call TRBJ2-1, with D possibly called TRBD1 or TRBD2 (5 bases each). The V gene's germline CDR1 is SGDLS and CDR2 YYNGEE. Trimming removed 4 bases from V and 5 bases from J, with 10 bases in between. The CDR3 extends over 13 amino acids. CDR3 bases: TGTGCCAGCAGCCTCAGAGGGGACAATGAGCAGTTCTTC. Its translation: CASSLRGDNEQFF.

The CDR3 sequence is CASSHPQGSGGTQYF. CDR3 bases: TGTGCCAGCAGCCACCCGCAGGGCTCAGGGGGGACCCAGTACTTC. The chain links TRBV7-3 to TRBJ2-5; 7 bases map to TRBD1. The CDR3 loop spans 15 amino acids. CDR1 and CDR2 (germline): SGHTA, FQGTGA. Losses at the gene ends were 5 bases for V and 7 bases for J; bases not matched to a gene: 13.

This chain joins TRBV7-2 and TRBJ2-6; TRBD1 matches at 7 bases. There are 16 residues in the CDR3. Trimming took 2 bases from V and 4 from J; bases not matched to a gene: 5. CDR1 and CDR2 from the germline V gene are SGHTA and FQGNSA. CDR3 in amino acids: CASSLLGGAGANVLTF. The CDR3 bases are TGTGCCAGCAGCTTATTAGGGGGCGCCGGGGCCAACGTCCTGACTTTC.

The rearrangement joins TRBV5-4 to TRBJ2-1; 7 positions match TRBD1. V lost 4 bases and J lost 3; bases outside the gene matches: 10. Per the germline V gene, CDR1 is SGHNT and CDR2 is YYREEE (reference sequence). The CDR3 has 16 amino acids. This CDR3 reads CASSASQGVDYNEQFF. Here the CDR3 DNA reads TGTGCCAGCAGCGCGTCCCAGGGGGTAGACTACAATGAGCAGTTCTTC.